Listed below are T cell receptor beta chains from one sample, sequenced in a study of technical replicates of blood from a handful of donors. TCRdb's table, derived via immunoSEQ multiplex PCR, lists solely in-frame clones and lacks some. The sample lists 80,000 to 95,000 clones, roughly 94% seen once, with around 0.23% in the top ten. The sequencing sample was made of T cells isolated from PBMCs. The receptors shown here come from a human donor in good health. The CDR3 runs from the conserved cysteine through the conserved F or W. Each record gives: V gene, clone size, CDR3 protein. Clone sizes are given selectively: once, few, many, or a class where the clone is expanded.

TRBV7-7 | . | CASSKGASGKTDTQYF
TRBV7-2 | . | CASSSRHRGNYNEQFF
TRBV10-1 | . | CASSENYRTGEAFF
TRBV7-8 | . | CASSLGAPGQGAGELFF
TRBV19 | . | CASSIAGGVSGNTIYF
TRBV6-1 | . | CASSEDPPASGGYNEQFF
TRBV5-1 | once | CASSLVGQQETQYF
TRBV6-1 | . | CASSGQLSYGYTF
TRBV28 | . | CASSPLTGKGGNIQYF
TRBV6-1 | . | CASSEAASEQYF
TRBV30 | . | CAWSLPGLAKTQYF
TRBV5-1 | . | CASSLDGGNQPQHF
TRBV5-4 | once | CASSLIFRQGASDTEAFF
TRBV10-3 | . | CATDPGHGTDTQYF
TRBV7-3 | . | CASSSTGAFTDTQYF
TRBV11-2 | . | CASSQGRTSGTDTQYF
TRBV13 | . | CASSPPRGALTGELFF
TRBV10-1 | . | CASSGQEQQYF
TRBV2 | . | CASSGQGFDQPQHF
TRBV7-2 | . | CASSLFFAGTGYTDTQYF
TRBV9 | . | CASSDFSGEQYF
TRBV5-4 | . | CASRKGQQLGSEQFF
TRBV5-4 | . | CASSPELARHSYNEQFF
TRBV18 | few | CASQGQANQPQHF
TRBV7-9 | . | CASSPQGAGNTEAFF
TRBV9 | . | CASSPEGWGTEAFF
TRBV11-2 | . | CASSPLGADTQYF
TRBV29-1 | . | CSVTGVRYYNEQFF
TRBV6-5 | . | CATRGSFVQYF
TRBV10-1 | . | CASSAGQANYEQYF
TRBV29-1 | . | CSVGSLSSGIYNEQFF
TRBV28 | . | CASSLPYHGDQPQHF
TRBV4-1 | once | CASSQQGEDTIYF
TRBV6-5 | once | CASSSSGENGNTIYF
TRBV29-1 | . | CSVEIRGRYGYTF
TRBV4-2 | . | CASSQDGAGRFF
TRBV28 | . | CASSLAGPGKAFF
TRBV11-2 | . | CASSLNRAGELFF
TRBV20-1 | . | CSANTGNTIYF
TRBV19 | . | CASSIETGGLNGYTF
TRBV29-1 | . | CSVAGAINQPQHF
TRBV25-1 | . | CASSGARGAIGYTF